This is a list of T cell receptor beta chains from one sample in a study of T cell repertoires in cytomegalovirus infection. TCRdb recomputed calls from the reads with MiXCR, one row per CDR3 protein. The sample consists of 43,000 or so distinct CDR3 sequences, 15% to 25% of them appearing once. Which antigens these TCRs recognize remains unknown. The sample was CD8+ T cells from cultured PBMCs, taken from culture after CMV antigen stimulation. The receptor set was obtained from a human donor in good health (CMV status not recorded). Some clones in this sample may be carry-over from other donors' samples. CDR3s include the opening cysteine and the closing phenylalanine or tryptophan. A D gene is named only where the DNA matches it firmly. For some rows the clone size is stated as once, few or many, or as a class when expanded; others skip it.

abundance	d_gene	v_gene	j_gene	CDR3aa	CDR3nt
-	TRBD2	TRBV5-4	TRBJ2-2	CASRGERGDANTGELFF	TGTGCCAGCAGGGGGGAGCGGGGGGACGCGAACACCGGGGAGCTGTTTTTT
-	TRBD1	TRBV12-3/TRBV12-4	TRBJ2-7	CASSWGTGEIGEQYF	TGTGCCAGCAGTTGGGGAACAGGGGAAATCGGCGAGCAGTACTTC
-	-	TRBV20-1	TRBJ2-1	CSARDSGQLNEQFF	TGCAGTGCTAGAGATTCAGGACAGCTCAATGAGCAGTTCTTC
-	TRBD2	TRBV9	TRBJ2-7	CASSPGGGRGEQYF	TGTGCCAGCAGCCCCGGGGGGGGGCGAGGCGAGCAGTACTTC
-	-	TRBV6-2/TRBV6-3	TRBJ1-1	CASSYGPEMNTEAFF	TGTGCCAGCAGTTACGGCCCAGAGATGAACACTGAAGCTTTCTTT
-	-	TRBV6-5	TRBJ2-7	CASSYSGYDEQYF	TGTGCCAGCAGTTACTCGGGTTATGACGAGCAGTACTTC
-	TRBD1	TRBV6-6	TRBJ1-2	CASSPDRGGNYGYTF	TGTGCCAGCAGTCCGGACAGGGGTGGGAACTATGGCTACACCTTC
-	-	TRBV12-3/TRBV12-4	TRBJ2-3	CASSLQITDTQYF	TGTGCCAGCAGCCTTCAAATCACAGATACGCAGTATTTT
many	-	TRBV27	TRBJ2-7	CASSSPVEQYF	TGTGCCAGCAGTTCCCCAGTGGAGCAGTACTTC
many	-	TRBV19	TRBJ1-2	CASEQGSNYGYTF	TGTGCCAGTGAACAGGGTTCCAACTATGGCTACACCTTC
many	TRBD1	TRBV4-1	TRBJ1-5	CASSQEADRGIQPQHF	TGCGCCAGCAGCCAAGAAGCGGACAGGGGTATTCAGCCCCAGCATTTT
many	TRBD2	TRBV7-8	TRBJ2-1	CASTGGNEQFF	TGTGCCAGCACGGGGGGCAATGAGCAGTTCTTC
-	-	TRBV6-5	TRBJ2-7	CASSYGADYEQYF	TGTGCCAGCAGTTACGGGGCCGACTACGAGCAGTACTTC
-	-	TRBV30	TRBJ2-7	CAWRTGYEQYF	TGTGCCTGGAGGACGGGTTACGAGCAGTACTTC
few	TRBD1	TRBV12-3/TRBV12-4	TRBJ1-2	CASSSADRDWGYGYTF	TGTGCCAGCAGTTCCGCCGACAGGGACTGGGGCTATGGCTACACCTTC
many	-	TRBV12-3/TRBV12-4	TRBJ2-1	CASSLWDGGHNEQFF	TGTGCCAGCAGTTTATGGGACGGGGGGCACAATGAGCAGTTCTTC